Below are 27 T cell receptor beta chains sequenced from a single sample in a study of blood T cells in healthy people across ages. It was with a sample-barcoded 5' primer and a J-beta primer mix that a second PCR of roughly 7 to 11 cycles was run. From the 5' RACE reads, TCRdb called clonotypes with MiXCR, one entry per CDR3 protein. The sample has hundreds of thousands of distinct CDR3 sequences, nearly 60% seen once. The sequenced material came from blood. All receptors derive from a man aged 25-40 years in good health.

Notes on this clonotype: With a much larger clone just one base away, this may be a read error. V usage is TRBV24-1 and J usage is TRBJ2-3, with D possibly called TRBD1 or TRBD2 (5 bases each). This CDR3 is 15 amino acids long. In germline, CDR1 is KGHDR, CDR2 SFDVKD. Trimming removed 5 bases at V and 6 bases at J, with 17 bases between. CDR3 sequence (DNA): TGTGCCACCAGTGGAGGGACCGGGCAAAAGGATACGCAGTATTTT. Translated: CATSGGTGQKDTQYF.

The chain uses TRBV7-2 and TRBJ2-7; D gene unclear. Trimming pared 5 bases from V and 6 bases from J, leaving 23 bases between. The CDR3 loop spans 16 amino acids. Germline CDR1 reads SGHTA; CDR2 reads FQGNSA. The DNA of the CDR3 is TGTGCCAGCAGCCACCCCCCCCGGTTAGGGTACGGCGAGCAGTACTTC. Amino acids: CASSHPPRLGYGEQYF.

CDR3: CASSLTGKGGYTF. CDR3 coding DNA: TGTGCCAGCAGTTTAACGGGGAAGGGTGGCTACACCTTC. The gene calls are TRBV12-3 or TRBV12-4 and TRBJ1-2; unclear D gene. CDR3 length: 13 amino acids. The germline V and J ends were trimmed by 2 bases and 7 bases, with 11 bases remaining between them.

The rearrangement joins TRBV7-6 to TRBJ2-1, with 13 bases matching TRBD2. The CDR3 runs to 18 residues. V lost 4 bases, J lost 6 bases, and 12 bases stayed unmatched. Looked up from germline, CDR1 is SGHVS and CDR2 is FNYEAQ. CDR3 in amino acids: CASSSPRTSGRAFNEQFF. Here the CDR3 DNA reads TGTGCCAGCAGCTCCCCGAGAACTAGCGGGAGGGCCTTCAATGAGCAGTTCTTC.

The V and J genes are TRBV7-2 and TRBJ2-5; D may be TRBD2 (6 bases). Germline V gives CDR1 SGHTA, CDR2 FQGNSA. Deletions cut 5 bases from V and 4 bases from J, with 17 bases between. The CDR3 consists of 15 residues. Here the CDR3 DNA reads TGTGCCAGCAGCATCGTGGTGGGAGGAGGAGAGACCCAGTACTTC. Its translation is CASSIVVGGGETQYF.

This clonotype was seen only once. The chain has TRBV4-3 and TRBJ2-3, with a possible D match to TRBD2 (6 bases). Germline loops: CDR1 LGHNA, CDR2 YSLEER. The CDR3 loop spans 16 amino acids. V lost 0 bases and J 3 bases, leaving 13 bases between the germline ends. CDR3 amino acids: CASSQDGGFGTDTQYF. The CDR3, as DNA: TGCGCCAGCAGCCAAGATGGGGGGTTTGGTACAGATACGCAGTATTTT.

This chain links TRBV15 with TRBJ2-7; D not certain. The CDR3 is 15 residues long. Trimming left V 4 bases short and J 12 bases short, with 25 bases between. In germline, CDR1 is LNHNV, CDR2 YYDKDF (reference sequence). CDR3 sequence: CATSKVTVGRSAPYF. In nucleotides, the CDR3 is TGTGCCACCAGCAAGGTGACGGTTGGGCGGTCCGCCCCGTACTTC.

This clonotype was found once. A read error may account for a junction end that differs from germline. The chain carries TRBV6-5 and TRBJ1-2; TRBD1 might be the D (6 bases). There are 14 residues in the CDR3. Germline-derived CDR1 and CDR2 are MNHEY and SVGAGI. The CDR3 nucleotides read TGTGTCAGCAGAAGGACAGCCCAGGGAGATGGCTACACCTTC. It translates to CVSRRTAQGDGYTF.

The rearrangement uses TRBV2 and TRBJ2-1, with TRBD2 as a possible D gene (6 bases). The germline CDR1 and CDR2 sequences are SNHLY and FYNNEI. V dropped 4 bases and J dropped 5 bases, with 15 bases sitting between them. The CDR3 is 15 residues long. Here the CDR3 reads CASSVLRGANNEQFF. Here the CDR3 DNA reads TGTGCCAGCAGTGTATTGCGGGGCGCAAACAATGAGCAGTTCTTC.

V and J are TRBV5-1 and TRBJ2-3; TRBD2 aligns across 8 bases. V shed 3 bases and J 1 base; nucleotides not matched to a gene: 7. The CDR3 runs 16 residues. CDR1 and CDR2 (germline): SGHRS, YFSETQ. CDR3 sequence reads: CASSSGGLVGTDTQYF. In DNA form, the CDR3 reads TGCGCCAGCAGCTCGGGGGGACTAGTAGGCACAGATACGCAGTATTTT.

The J gene is TRBJ1-2, the V gene TRBV27, with D hard to call. Germline V lookup: CDR1 MNHEY, CDR2 SMNVEV (reference sequence). V was trimmed by 5 bases and J by 3 bases, leaving 13 bases between them. The CDR3 totals 14 residues. CDR3 DNA: TGTGCCAGCAGTCCAATTATGGGTGACTATGGCTACACCTTC. Its translation: CASSPIMGDYGYTF.

This clonotype was observed a handful of times. The CDR3 sequence is CASSQDPGTSDTQYF. The CDR3 nucleotides are TGTGCCAGCAGCCAAGATCCGGGGACTTCGGATACGCAGTATTTT. The chain recombines TRBV4-2 with TRBJ2-3; D possibly corresponds to TRBD2 (6 bases). Trimming pared 0 bases from V and 6 bases from J, leaving 13 bases between. Germline values: CDR1 LGHNA, CDR2 YNFKEQ. The CDR3 is 15 residues long.

This clonotype was seen a handful of times. The rearrangement joins TRBV20-1 to TRBJ2-1, with D perhaps TRBD2 (5 bases). The germline V gene has CDR1 DFQATT and CDR2 SNEGSKA (reference sequence). Trimming shortened V by 6 bases and J by 6 bases, and 21 bases separated the two germline ends. This CDR3 contains 15 residues. In nucleotides, the CDR3 is TGCAGTGCCAACTCCGGGATACGAGGATCCAATGAGCAGTTCTTC. Amino acids: CSANSGIRGSNEQFF.

The V and J genes are TRBV4-1 and TRBJ2-1, with 12 nucleotides matching TRBD1. CDR3 length: 17 residues. The germline V gene encodes CDR1 MGHRA and CDR2 YSYEKL. After removal of 4 bases from V and 7 bases from J, the junction contained 11 bases not matched to a gene. CDR3 region: CASSPMWGQGALNEQFF. The CDR3 nucleotides are TGCGCCAGCAGCCCCATGTGGGGACAGGGGGCTTTGAATGAGCAGTTCTTC.

The chain couples TRBV3-1 to TRBJ2-4; the match to TRBD2 covers 7 bases. Trimming took 8 bases from V and 0 from J; bases not matched to a gene: 7. The CDR3 runs to 15 residues. CDR1 LGHDT and CDR2 YNNKEL come from the germline V gene (reference sequence). The CDR3: CASGSGGLAKNIQYF. CDR3 DNA sequence: TGTGCCAGCGGCTCGGGGGGTCTAGCCAAAAACATTCAGTACTTC.

Notes on this clonotype: Germline is not matched at one junction end, which may reflect a read error. This chain uses TRBV4-3 with TRBJ2-7; 7 nucleotides line up with TRBD2. The CDR3 is 17 residues long. The germline gives CDR1 LGHNA, CDR2 YSLEER. In DNA, the CDR3 is TGCGCCAGTAGCCAAGATGAAGGGACTACCAACTACAATGAGCAGTACTTC. This translates into CASSQDEGTTNYNEQYF.

V and J are TRBV20-1 and TRBJ1-1, with a weak D call TRBD1 (6 bases). Germline V gene data show CDR1 as DFQATT and CDR2 as SNEGSKA (reference sequence). Trimming cost V 6 bases and J 1 base, with 18 bases left between them. CDR3 length: 15 residues. This chain's CDR3 is CSAPNFDRQNTEAFF. The CDR3 DNA sequence: TGCAGTGCGCCCAACTTCGACAGGCAGAACACTGAAGCTTTCTTT.

As regards this clonotype: A read error may account for a junction end that differs from germline. This chain links TRBV4-2 with TRBJ1-1, with D unresolved. CDR3 size: 15 residues. Per germline, CDR1 LGHNA and CDR2 YNFKEQ. CDR3 amino acids: CASSQDPGLNTEAFF. CDR3 DNA: TGTGCCAGCAGCCAAGATCCAGGCCTGAACACCGAAGCTTTCTTT.

The rearrangement uses TRBV6-1 and TRBJ1-1, with 7 bases matching TRBD1. Trimming removed 5 bases from V and 4 bases from J; junction bases left unmatched: 4. Per germline, CDR1 MNHNS and CDR2 SASEGT. The CDR3 is 13 amino acids. CDR3 DNA sequence: TGTGCCAGCAGTACCAGGGGGAGCACTGAAGCTTTCTTT. Its protein product is CASSTRGSTEAFF.

This clonotype was picked up a small number of times. The chain is built from TRBV20-1 and TRBJ2-1, with 13 bases fitting TRBD2. Germline CDR1 is DFQATT and CDR2 is SNEGSKA (reference sequence). V trimming: 6 bases; J trimming: 8 bases; junction bases outside the gene matches: 7. The CDR3 has 14 residues. The CDR3 nucleotides are TGCAGTGCCACCGGGACTAGCGGGGCTTATGAGCAGTTCTTC. Its protein is CSATGTSGAYEQFF.

This chain links TRBV6-6 with TRBJ1-6; D remains ambiguous. The germline V gene has CDR1 MNHNY and CDR2 SVGAGI (reference sequence). The V and J ends lost 7 bases and 7 bases respectively, with 14 bases between them. This CDR3 region has 14 residues. CDR3 DNA: TGTGCCAGCACTCAAGGTCCCAACAATTCACCCCTCCACTTT. Translating it yields CASTQGPNNSPLHF.

The chain links TRBV4-3 to TRBJ2-2; D unresolved. Trimming pared 0 bases from V and 2 bases from J, leaving 10 bases between. Germline CDR1 and CDR2: LGHNA and YSLEER. The length of the CDR3 is 16 residues. This CDR3 reads CASSQEVTRNTGELFF. In DNA form, the CDR3 reads TGCGCCAGCAGCCAAGAGGTTACCAGAAACACCGGGGAGCTGTTTTTT.

This rearrangement joins TRBV15 to TRBJ2-1, with 7 positions matching TRBD2. V lost 5 bases and J lost 7; bases outside the gene matches: 17. This CDR3 region has 17 residues. CDR1 and CDR2 from the germline V gene are LNHNV and YYDKDF (reference sequence). The CDR3 DNA follows: TGTGCCACCAGCCTCAATTCAAGCGGGGTCCCGCTTAATGAGCAGTTCTTC. Translation gives CATSLNSSGVPLNEQFF.

This clonotype has a handful of counts. This chain connects TRBV6-2 or TRBV6-3 to TRBJ2-5, with 7 bases that match TRBD1. CDR1 is MNHEY, CDR2 SVGEGT, per germline. The CDR3 length is 14 residues. Unmatched junction bases numbered 5, after V lost 6 bases and J lost 1 base. The CDR3 DNA follows: TGTGCCAGCAGCACCTGGACAGGCCAAGAGACCCAGTACTTC. This gives the protein CASSTWTGQETQYF.

This clonotype occurred a few times. Just one base apart from a much larger clone, this may be a read error. The genes are TRBV7-2 and TRBJ2-7; D not certain. V was clipped by 5 bases and J by 3 bases, with 11 bases between them. In germline, CDR1 is SGHTA, CDR2 FQGNSA. The CDR3 is made up of 13 amino acids. The CDR3 DNA follows: TGTGCCAGCAGCGTAGACGCCAACTACGAGCAGTACTTC. Amino acid sequence: CASSVDANYEQYF.

This rearrangement joins TRBV19 to TRBJ2-4; D not resolved. The tail of the sequence fits TRBJ2-7 better, so the J call may be wrong. The germline V gene encodes CDR1 LNHDA and CDR2 SQIVND (reference sequence). The CDR3 is 16 amino acids. For the CDR3, the DNA is TGTGCCAGTAGTATAGATCTCGATGGGTACCGGGACGAGCAGTACTTC. The encoded protein is CASSIDLDGYRDEQYF.

The rearrangement uses TRBV29-1 and TRBJ2-7; 7 bases align to TRBD2. The trim removed 4 bases at V and 5 bases at J, leaving 5 bases unmatched. Germline V gene sequence: CDR1 SQVTM, CDR2 ANQGSEA. This CDR3 is 12 amino acids long. Here the CDR3 reads CSVVGRGDEQYF. The CDR3 DNA reads as TGCAGCGTTGTGGGGAGGGGAGACGAGCAGTACTTC.